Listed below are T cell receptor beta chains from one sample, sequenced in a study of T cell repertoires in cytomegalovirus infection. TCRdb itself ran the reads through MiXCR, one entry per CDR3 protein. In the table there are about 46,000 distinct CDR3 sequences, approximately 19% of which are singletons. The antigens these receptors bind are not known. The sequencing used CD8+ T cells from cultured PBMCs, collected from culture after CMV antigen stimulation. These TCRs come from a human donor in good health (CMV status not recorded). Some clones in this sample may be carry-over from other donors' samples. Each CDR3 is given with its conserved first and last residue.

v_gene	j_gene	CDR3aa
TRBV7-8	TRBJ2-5	CASSPWGVLQETQYF
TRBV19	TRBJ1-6	CASSIEGQFADYNSPLHF
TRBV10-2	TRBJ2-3	CASSESRGGRADTQYF
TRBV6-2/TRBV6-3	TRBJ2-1	CASSYSLAGGPFF
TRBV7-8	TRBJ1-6	CASSPRDVNSPLHF
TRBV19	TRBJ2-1	CASSRRLADEQFF
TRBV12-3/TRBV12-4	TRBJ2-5	CASSAPRSGGETQYF
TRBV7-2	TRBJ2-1	CASSQGLLSGEQFF
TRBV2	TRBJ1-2	CASSEVGRTPNGYTF
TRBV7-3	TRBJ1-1	CASSLGTVNTEAFF
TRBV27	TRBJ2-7	CASSLEGINEQYF
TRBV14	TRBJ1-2	CASSLGTGAYYGYTF
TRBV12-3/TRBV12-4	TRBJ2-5	CASSSGPFRGETQYF
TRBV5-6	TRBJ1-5	CASSFGHPGVDQPQHF
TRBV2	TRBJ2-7	CASSWTTLQSEQYF
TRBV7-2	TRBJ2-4	CASSSGPEGLPIQYF
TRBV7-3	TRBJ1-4	CASSPTGGLGEKLFF
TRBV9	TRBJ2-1	CASSLSGGVNNEQFF
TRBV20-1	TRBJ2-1	CSAILAGAYEQFF
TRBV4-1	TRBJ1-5	CASSFSPNRDDQPQHF
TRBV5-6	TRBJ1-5	CASSYAGQGAGQPQHF
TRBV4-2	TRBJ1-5	CASSQDGQGVQPQHF
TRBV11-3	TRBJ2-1	CASSIGTNEQFF